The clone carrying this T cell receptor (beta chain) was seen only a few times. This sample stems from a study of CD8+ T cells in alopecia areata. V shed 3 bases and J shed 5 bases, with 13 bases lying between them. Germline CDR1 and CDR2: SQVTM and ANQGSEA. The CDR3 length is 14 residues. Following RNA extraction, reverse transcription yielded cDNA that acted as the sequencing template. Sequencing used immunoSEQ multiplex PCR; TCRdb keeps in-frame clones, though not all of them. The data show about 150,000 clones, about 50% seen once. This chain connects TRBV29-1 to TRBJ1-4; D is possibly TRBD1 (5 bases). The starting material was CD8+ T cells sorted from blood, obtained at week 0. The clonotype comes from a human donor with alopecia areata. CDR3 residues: CSVDLGTANEKLFF. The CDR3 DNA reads TGCAGCGTTGATTTGGGGACGGCAAATGAAAAACTGTTTTTT. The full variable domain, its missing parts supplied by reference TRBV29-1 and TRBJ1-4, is SAVISQKPSRDICQRGTSLTIQCQVDSQVTMMFWYRQQPGQSLTLIATANQGSEATYESGFVIDKFPISRPNLTFSTLTVSNMSPEDSSIYLCSVDLGTANEKLFFGSGTQLSVL.